The 20 T cell receptor beta chains below come from one sample, sequenced in a study of T cell clonality in common variable immunodeficiency. Clones were sequenced by immunoSEQ multiplex PCR, and TCRdb holds only the in-frame ones, with some missing. Recorded here are 40,000 to 50,000 clones, none singletons. The sequencing input was peripheral blood mononuclear cells. These receptors all stem from a person aged 18 to 75 in good health.

This clone was recorded many times. The read ends 3 residues before the CDR3 terminus; that terminus is restored from the germline J gene. This chain uses TRBV2 with TRBJ2-1; D might be TRBD2 (6 bases). The CDR3 is 12 residues long. Germline V gene sequence: CDR1 SNHLY, CDR2 FYNNEI. V lost 4 bases, J lost 7 bases, and 8 bases lay in between. The CDR3 spells CASSGRVNEQFF. Partial CDR3 DNA: TGTGCCAGCAGTGGGAGGGTTAATGAG. Filled out from reference TRBV2 and TRBJ2-1, the complete variable domain reads EPEVTQTPSHQVTQMGQEVILRCVPISNHLYFYWYRQILGQKVEFLVSFYNNEISEKSEIFDDQFSVERPDGSNFTLKIRSTKLEDSAMYFCASSGRVNEQFFGPGTRLTVL.

Many counts were recorded for this clone. This CDR3 is CASSRNTGGYEQYF. The covered CDR3 bases are TGTGCCAGCAGTCGAAACACAGGGGGCTACGAG. The chain has TRBV2 and TRBJ2-7, with TRBD1 matching over 8 bases. The read is 3 residues too short to cover the CDR3 end, so that end is filled in from the germline J gene. The V gene end was trimmed by 5 bases and the J gene end by 3 bases; junction bases not matched to a gene: 6. Germline lookup yields CDR1 SNHLY and CDR2 FYNNEI. This CDR3 comprises 14 residues. The full variable domain, rest sourced from reference TRBV2 and TRBJ2-7, is EPEVTQTPSHQVTQMGQEVILRCVPISNHLYFYWYRQILGQKVEFLVSFYNNEISEKSEIFDDQFSVERPDGSNFTLKIRSTKLEDSAMYFCASSRNTGGYEQYFGPGTRLTVT.

This clone was observed at least ten times. The read gets to within 3 residues of the CDR3 end, and the germline J gene fills in the rest. The chain recombines TRBV27 with TRBJ1-2; a possible D gene is TRBD1 (5 bases). Germline CDR1 MNHEY, CDR2 SMNVEV (reference sequence). The CDR3 runs to 13 residues. The covered CDR3 bases are TGTGCCAGCAGTCAAGACAGAAAAAGGGGC. This gives the protein CASSQDRKRG. The complete CDR3 reads CASSQDRKRGYTF.

This clone was seen at least ten times. The read terminates 3 residues before the CDR3 end, so the remaining end is supplied by the germline J gene. At the DNA level, this CDR3 is encoded by other sequences in the same sample as well. The chain combines TRBV6-1 with TRBJ1-1, with a tentative D call TRBD1 (5 bases). Germline V gene data show CDR1 as MNHNS and CDR2 as SASEGT. This CDR3 is built from 13 residues. Trimming pared 3 bases from V and 6 bases from J, leaving 11 bases between. CDR3 bases read: TGTGCCAGCAGTGATCGCGGGGCCCCTGAA. Translated: CASSDRGAPE. The whole CDR3 protein reads CASSDRGAPEAFF.

This clone was observed at least ten times. One end of the junction fails to match germline, which may point to a read error. The DNA ends 3 residues before the CDR3 does, and the rest of the CDR3 is filled in from the germline J gene. V and J are TRBV5-1 and TRBJ2-2; the D gene is possibly TRBD2 (6 bases). Per the germline V gene, CDR1 is SGHRS and CDR2 is YFSETQ. The CDR3 consists of 15 residues. The sequenced CDR3 bases are TGCGCCAGCAGCCCGGACCCGAGGGCAGGCGGGAAG. It yields the protein CASSPDPRAGGK. The entire CDR3 reads CASSPDPRAGGKLFF.

Ten or more counts support this clone. The read terminates 3 residues before the CDR3 end, so the remaining end is supplied by the germline J gene. The genes are TRBV20-1 and TRBJ2-7; 11 bases align to TRBD2. CDR3 length equals 16 residues. CDR1 is DFQATT and CDR2 is SNEGSKA in the germline V gene (reference sequence). Trimming removed 2 bases from V and 5 bases from J; junction bases left unmatched: 11. The CDR3 reads CSARPHLAGGRDEQYF. Incomplete CDR3 DNA: TGCAGTGCTAGACCTCATTTAGCGGGAGGGCGAGACGAG.

This clone occurred many times. The read falls 3 residues short of the CDR3 end, and the missing part is taken from the germline J gene. V and J are TRBV20-1 and TRBJ2-3; D not resolved. The CDR3 totals 11 residues. Germline loops: CDR1 DFQATT, CDR2 SNEGSKA (reference sequence). V was shortened by 6 bases and J by 2 bases, with 6 bases between the two germline ends. This chain's CDR3 is CSAQYTDTQYF. The DNA read from the CDR3 is TGCAGTGCACAGTACACAGATACG.

This clone was observed at least ten times. With the read ending 3 residues before the CDR3 end, the germline J gene is used to fill in that end. J is TRBJ2-2 and V is TRBV30; no firm D call. The CDR3 is made up of 12 amino acids. V lost 3 bases to trimming and J lost 4 bases, with 6 bases between them. Germline V gives CDR1 GTSNPN, CDR2 SVGIG (reference sequence). The CDR3: CAWSPSTGELFF. CDR3 DNA (partial): TGTGCCTGGAGCCCCAGCACCGGGGAG.

This clone was recorded at least ten times. The CDR3 reads CASSQVVGTSRETQYF. Partial CDR3 DNA: TGTGCCAGCAGCCAAGTCGTCGGGACTAGCAGGGAGACC. V is TRBV4-2 and J is TRBJ2-5, with 9 bases that match TRBD2. The read ends 3 residues shy of where the CDR3 ends; the end is completed using the germline J gene. V trimming: 1 base; J trimming: 5 bases; junction bases outside the gene matches: 8. This CDR3 has 16 residues. Per the germline V gene, CDR1 is LGHNA and CDR2 is YNFKEQ.

This clone was detected many times. Read coverage stops 3 residues before the CDR3 terminus; the germline J gene supplies the remainder. The genes are TRBV5-5 and TRBJ1-1; 9 bases align to TRBD1. Germline V gives CDR1 SGHKS, CDR2 YYEKEE (reference sequence). The CDR3 contains 14 residues. Trimming cost V 0 bases and J 4 bases; bases outside gene matches: 1. CDR3 bases read: TGTGCCAGCAGCTTGGGGACAGGGGCCACTGAA. Translation: CASSLGTGATE. The full CDR3 protein reads CASSLGTGATEAFF.

This clone was seen at least ten times. The sequenced fragment ends 3 residues before the CDR3 boundary, so the rest is inferred from the germline J gene. The chain couples TRBV5-1 to TRBJ2-1, with a weak D call TRBD2 (6 bases). CDR3 length equals 17 residues. Looked up from germline, CDR1 is SGHRS and CDR2 is YFSETQ. V was cut by 0 bases and J by 6 bases, with 19 bases left in between. Partial CDR3 DNA: TGCGCCAGCAGCTTGGCCGGAGGGCTAGCGCTAAGCAATGAG. As protein: CASSLAGGLALSNE. The CDR3 reads in full as CASSLAGGLALSNEQFF. The complete variable domain, with remaining parts taken from reference TRBV5-1 and TRBJ2-1, reads KAGVTQTPRYLIKTRGQQVTLSCSPISGHRSVSWYQQTPGQGLQFLFEYFSETQRNKGNFPGRFSGRQFSNSRSEMNVSTLELGDSALYLCASSLAGGLALSNEQFFGPGTRLTVL.

This clone has a count of ten or more. The CDR3 end falls 3 residues outside the read, so it is completed with the germline J gene. The chain uses TRBV20-1 and TRBJ1-2, with 7 positions matching TRBD1. The CDR3 has 17 amino acids. Trimming removed 3 bases from V and 0 bases from J; junction bases left unmatched: 13. Germline V CDR1 and CDR2: DFQATT, SNEGSKA (reference sequence). CDR3 sequence reads: CSASPHDRVRSNYGYTF. The DNA read from the CDR3 is TGCAGTGCTAGTCCCCATGACAGGGTTCGATCTAACTATGGC.

This clone was seen repeatedly, ten times or more. The read is 3 residues too short to cover the CDR3 end, so that end is filled in from the germline J gene. The chain combines TRBV19 with TRBJ1-4; the match to TRBD1 covers 7 bases. The CDR3 is 14 amino acids. Losses at the gene ends were 3 bases for V and 8 bases for J; bases not matched to a gene: 6. CDR1 and CDR2 (germline): LNHDA, SQIVND (reference sequence). CDR3 sequence: CASSIYRGEEKLFF. The CDR3 DNA, read in part, is TGTGCCAGTAGTATCTACAGGGGAGAAGAAAAA.

This clone has at least ten counts. The read falls 3 residues short of the CDR3 end, and the missing part is taken from the germline J gene. The chain employs TRBV6-2 or TRBV6-3 and TRBJ2-7; 8 nucleotides agree with TRBD1. The germline V gene encodes CDR1 MNHEY and CDR2 SVGEGT. CDR3 size: 15 residues. V dropped 2 bases and J dropped 0; count of bases not matched to a gene: 3. CDR3 DNA, as far as it was read: TGTGCCAGCAGTTACATACAGGGGGTCTCCTACGAG. Translating gives CASSYIQGVSYE. The full CDR3 sequence reads CASSYIQGVSYEQYF.

This clone was detected many times. Sequencing ends 3 residues short of the CDR3 end; the germline J gene provides the rest. The chain has TRBV20-1 and TRBJ2-1, with 8 positions matching TRBD2. The V and J ends lost 1 base and 4 bases, in that order; junction bases with no gene match: 6. The CDR3 is made up of 15 amino acids. Germline CDR1 reads DFQATT; CDR2 reads SNEGSKA (reference sequence). CDR3 bases read: TGCAGTGCTAGAGTTTCCAGCGGGGGTTACAATGAG. Translated: CSARVSSGGYNE. The full CDR3 protein is CSARVSSGGYNEQFF.

This clone has a count of ten or more. The read halts 3 residues ahead of the CDR3 end, with the missing end drawn from the germline J gene. Different DNA sequences within this sample yield the same CDR3. The J gene is TRBJ1-4, the V gene TRBV14; tentative D call: TRBD1 (6 bases). Germline V gene data show CDR1 as SGHDN and CDR2 as FVKESK. Deletions cut 1 base from V and 3 bases from J, with 12 bases between. This CDR3 spans 16 amino acids. The CDR3 loop reads CASSQGRGGSNEKLFF. The part of the CDR3 DNA that was read is TGTGCCAGCAGCCAAGGCAGGGGTGGTTCTAATGAAAAA.

This clone was counted ten times or more. Coverage ceases 3 residues before the CDR3 finishes, and the germline J gene fills in the end. The chain couples TRBV5-6 to TRBJ2-1; 7 nucleotides agree with TRBD2. This CDR3 has 15 residues. With 5 bases clipped from V and 2 bases from J, the junction kept 7 bases outside the gene matches. Germline V lookup: CDR1 SGHDT, CDR2 YYEEEE. Partial CDR3 DNA: TGTGCCAGCAGTAGGGTTACTAGCGCCTACAATGAG. Its protein is CASSRVTSAYNE. The whole CDR3 is CASSRVTSAYNEQFF. Using reference TRBV5-6 and TRBJ2-1 for the parts outside the CDR3, the full variable domain is DAGVTQSPTHLIKTRGQQVTLRCSPKSGHDTVSWYQQALGQGPQFIFQYYEEEERQRGNFPDRFSGHQFPNYSSELNVNALLLGDSALYLCASSRVTSAYNEQFFGPGTRLTVL.

This clone appeared many times. The read finishes 3 residues shy of the CDR3 end, and the germline J gene is used to complete it. The chain uses TRBV6-4 and TRBJ2-5, with 10 bases matching TRBD2. Unmatched junction bases numbered 3, after V lost 5 bases and J lost 0 bases. The germline V gene has CDR1 MRHNA and CDR2 SNTAGT. The CDR3 is made up of 15 amino acids. The CDR3 reads CASSKTSGYQETQYF. CDR3 bases read: TGTGCCAGCAGTAAGACTAGCGGGTACCAAGAGACC.

This clone was counted ten times or more. The read halts 3 residues ahead of the CDR3 end, with the missing end drawn from the germline J gene. This chain links TRBV7-6 with TRBJ2-5; 7 bases match TRBD2. This CDR3 is built from 15 residues. The ends lost 5 bases at V and 5 bases at J; junction bases unmatched: 11. CDR1 is SGHVS and CDR2 is FNYEAQ in the germline V gene. The part of the CDR3 DNA that was read is TGTGCCAGCAGCCCCCGGGGGGAGGCCGGGGAGACC. Its protein product is CASSPRGEAGET. The entire CDR3 is CASSPRGEAGETQYF.

This clone was observed many times. The CDR3 end is not reached by the read, which stops 3 residues before it; the germline J gene fills it in. V is TRBV7-2 and J is TRBJ2-3; 8 bases line up with TRBD2. Trimming took 5 bases from V and 6 from J; bases not matched to a gene: 10. This CDR3 is built from 15 residues. Per the germline V gene, CDR1 is SGHTA and CDR2 is FQGNSA. The CDR3 bases that were read are TGTGCCAGCAGCCTCCCCGGGGGGGCTGCGGATACG. Translation: CASSLPGGAADT. The whole CDR3 sequence reads CASSLPGGAADTQYF.